A single sample is the source of the 27 T cell receptor beta chains below, sequenced in a study of blood T cell repertoires in COVID-19. Here immunoSEQ multiplex PCR was the method, and the copy in TCRdb shows in-frame clones only, minus some. This sample has about 190,000 clones, with around 87% found just once. The specimen sequenced was PBMCs or T cells enriched from blood (not recorded which). The receptors originated from a middle-aged woman in a cohort exposed to, infected with or recovered from COVID-19 (not recorded which).

A remark on this clone: Relative to the germline gene, one junction end is altered; a read error may explain this. This rearrangement joins TRBV7-2 to TRBJ2-4; TRBD2 matches 12 bases. There are 16 residues in the CDR3. Germline assignment: CDR1 SGHTA and CDR2 FQGNSA. For the CDR3, the DNA is TGTGCCAGCAGCTTACTAGCGGGAGGGCGAATGGAGAGGGTTTCCTTC. Translated: CASSLLAGGRMERVSF.

The chain's CDR3 is CATSEDRVGSGANVLTF. Written as DNA, the CDR3 is TGTGCCACCAGTGAGGACAGGGTAGGATCTGGGGCCAACGTCCTGACTTTC. V usage is TRBV24-1 and J usage is TRBJ2-6, with 8 bases aligning to TRBD1. CDR3 size: 17 residues. Germline V gene data show CDR1 as KGHDR and CDR2 as SFDVKD. The junction had 5 bases not matched to a gene; V was cut back by 4 bases and J by 1 base.

The chain recombines TRBV28 with TRBJ1-4; D gene unclear. Germline-derived CDR1 and CDR2 are MDHEN and SYDVKM. The CDR3 consists of 14 residues. V was pared by 1 base and J by 7 bases, with 10 bases between. The CDR3 sequence: CASSLSGVGEKLFF. The CDR3 coding sequence is TGTGCCAGCAGTTTATCCGGAGTAGGTGAAAAACTGTTTTTT.

This clone appeared a single time. The rearrangement uses TRBV3-1 (or the pseudogene TRBV3-2) and TRBJ1-1; unclear D gene. This CDR3 spans 17 amino acids. V was pared by 3 bases and J by 1 base, with 18 bases between. CDR1 is LGHDT, CDR2 YNNKEL, per germline (reference sequence). The CDR3 sequence: CASSHFRGGPQNTEAFF. The CDR3 bases are TGTGCCAGCAGCCACTTCCGAGGCGGGCCCCAGAACACTGAAGCTTTCTTT.

This sequence joins TRBV27 and TRBJ2-1; 10 bases map to TRBD2. Per the germline V gene, CDR1 is MNHEY and CDR2 is SMNVEV (reference sequence). The J segment lost 1 base and the V segment lost 8 bases, leaving 5 bases of the junction unmatched. The CDR3 sequence is 15 residues long. The chain's CDR3 is CASVPLAGSYNEQFF. CDR3 coding DNA: TGTGCCAGCGTACCACTAGCGGGATCCTACAATGAGCAGTTCTTC.

The rearrangement links TRBV6-6 to TRBJ1-2, with a possible D match to TRBD1 (5 bases). The CDR3 extends over 14 amino acids. Germline V gene sequence: CDR1 MNHNY, CDR2 SVGAGI (reference sequence). Trimming removed 5 bases at V and 7 bases at J, with 17 bases between. CDR3 region: CASSHGTGGTGYTF. The CDR3 DNA is TGTGCCAGCAGTCACGGGACGGGGGGGACTGGCTACACCTTC.

The V gene is TRBV4-2, the J gene TRBJ2-5; D not resolved. In germline, CDR1 is LGHNA, CDR2 YNFKEQ. The CDR3 totals 14 residues. Trimming left V 2 bases short and J 7 bases short, with 14 bases between. CDR3 protein: CASSQPTTRGTQYF. In nucleotides, the CDR3 is TGTGCCAGCAGCCAACCAACAACCAGAGGGACCCAGTACTTC.

Written as DNA, the CDR3 is TGTGCCAGCAGCTTTGGGACTTTGGGTCAGCCCCAGCATTTT. It encodes CASSFGTLGQPQHF. This chain connects TRBV7-8 to TRBJ1-5, with D possibly TRBD1 on 5 matching bases. The CDR3 contains 14 residues. V was cut by 3 bases and J by 6 bases, with 12 bases left in between. Per the germline V gene, CDR1 is SGHVS and CDR2 is FQNEAQ.

V is TRBV18 and J is TRBJ2-7, with D unclear. Germline V gives CDR1 KGHSH, CDR2 LQKENI. The V and J ends lost 8 bases and 5 bases respectively, with 22 bases between them. This CDR3 has 15 amino acids. CDR3 nucleotide sequence: TGTGCCAGCCGTCTTAGCAGCCACCTTCCCGACGAGCAGTACTTC. Protein sequence: CASRLSSHLPDEQYF.

This clone showed up many times. Other DNA sequences within the sample encode an identical CDR3. J is TRBJ2-5 and V is TRBV6-1; 12 bases map to TRBD2. CDR1 and CDR2 from the germline V gene are MNHNS and SASEGT. V shed 2 bases and J 2 bases; nucleotides not matched to a gene: 0. The CDR3 is 15 amino acids. DNA of the CDR3: TGTGCCAGCAGTGAACTAGCGGGGGGGCAAGAGACCCAGTACTTC. Encoded protein: CASSELAGGQETQYF.

The rearrangement joins TRBV10-3 to TRBJ2-5, with TRBD2 matching 12 bases. CDR3 size: 15 residues. Germline V gene lookup returns CDR1 ENHRY and CDR2 SYGVKD. Unmatched junction bases numbered 0, after V lost 2 bases and J lost 2 bases. CDR3 in DNA: TGTGCCATCAGTGAGACTAGCGGGGGGCAAGAGACCCAGTACTTC. Its protein product is CAISETSGGQETQYF.

The V gene is TRBV7-6, the J gene TRBJ1-5, with 8 bases identical to TRBD1. V lost 4 bases to trimming and J lost 7 bases; unmatched junction nucleotides: 9. The CDR3 totals 15 residues. The germline V gene encodes CDR1 SGHVS and CDR2 FNYEAQ. The CDR3 sequence is CASSSGTGGHQPQHF. CDR3 bases: TGTGCCAGCAGCTCCGGGACAGGAGGTCACCAGCCCCAGCATTTT. The variable domain in full, completed from reference TRBV7-6 and TRBJ1-5, reads GAGVSQSPRYKVTKRGQDVALRCDPISGHVSLYWYRQALGQGPEFLTYFNYEAQQDKSGLPNDRFSAERPEGSISTLTIQRTEQRDSAMYRCASSSGTGGHQPQHFGDGTRLSIL.

The rearrangement links TRBV9 to TRBJ1-2, with a weak D call TRBD1 (5 bases). Trimming removed 1 base at V and 4 bases at J, with 20 bases between. The CDR3 runs 17 residues. Germline lookup yields CDR1 SGDLS and CDR2 YYNGEE. The CDR3 DNA reads TGTGCCAGCAGCGTATTGGAGGGGACCGCCGAGGGCTATGGCTACACCTTC. It is translated as CASSVLEGTAEGYGYTF.

Concerning this clone: At one boundary the junction diverges from the germline segment, which might be a read error. V is TRBV7-2 and J is TRBJ1-1; D remains unclear. Per the germline V gene, CDR1 is SGHTA and CDR2 is FQGNSA. The CDR3 extends over 13 amino acids. The CDR3 sequence is CASSLFTNIEAFF. In DNA, the CDR3 is TGTGCCAGCAGCTTATTTACCAACATTGAAGCTTTCTTT.

The rearrangement uses TRBV19 and TRBJ1-5, with TRBD1 as a possible D gene (6 bases). V gave up 11 bases and J gave up 1 base, with 15 bases separating them. From germline, CDR1 is LNHDA and CDR2 SQIVND (reference sequence). The CDR3 runs to 14 residues. The CDR3 coding sequence is TGTGCCGGGGGGGGCAGGGGAAGCAATCAGCCCCAGCATTTT. Its protein product is CAGGGRGSNQPQHF.

The gene calls are TRBV24-1 and TRBJ2-1, with TRBD1 identical over 10 bases. Germline CDR1 and CDR2: KGHDR and SFDVKD. The CDR3 length is 14 residues. Trimming at V came to 7 bases and at J to 1 base, leaving 0 bases not matched to a gene. The CDR3 protein is CATRDRGSYNEQFF. CDR3 nucleotide sequence: TGTGCCACCAGGGACAGGGGGTCCTACAATGAGCAGTTCTTC.

This rearrangement joins TRBV7-9 to TRBJ1-1, with 9 bases fitting TRBD1. Germline CDR1 reads SEHNR; CDR2 reads FQNEAQ (reference sequence). V was clipped by 4 bases and J by 6 bases; unmatched bases: 6. The CDR3 loop spans 14 amino acids. The CDR3 sequence: CASSWDRAWSEAFF. The CDR3 DNA is TGTGCCAGCAGCTGGGACAGGGCTTGGTCTGAAGCTTTCTTT. The full variable domain, with the rest looked up from reference TRBV7-9 and TRBJ1-1, is DTGVSQNPRHKITKRGQNVTFRCDPISEHNRLYWYRQTLGQGPEFLTYFQNEAQLEKSRLLSDRFSAERPKGSFSTLEIQRTEQGDSAMYLCASSWDRAWSEAFFGQGTRLTVV.

V and J are TRBV19 and TRBJ1-1, with 7 bases that match TRBD1. The CDR3 consists of 16 residues. The V segment lost 1 base and the J segment 0 bases; nucleotides outside the gene matches: 5. CDR1 is LNHDA, CDR2 SQIVND, per germline (reference sequence). CDR3 nucleotides: TGTGCCAGTAGTATAGGACAGGGTACTATGAACACTGAAGCTTTCTTT. Its protein is CASSIGQGTMNTEAFF.

V is TRBV7-9 and J is TRBJ2-7; TRBD1 matches at 7 bases. CDR3 length: 16 amino acids. Per germline, CDR1 SEHNR and CDR2 FQNEAQ (reference sequence). The V and J ends lost 5 bases and 1 base, in that order; junction bases with no gene match: 11. DNA of the CDR3: TGTGCCAGCAGCCCCCCCTTAGGGACAGAGTCCTACGAGCAGTACTTC. Translating it yields CASSPPLGTESYEQYF.

The rearrangement links TRBV27 to TRBJ2-2, with no clear D. V shed 2 bases and J shed 4 bases, with 8 bases lying between them. CDR3 length: 14 residues. In germline, CDR1 is MNHEY, CDR2 SMNVEV (reference sequence). The CDR3 reads CASSLGQSTGELFF. The CDR3 DNA reads as TGTGCCAGCAGTTTAGGGCAGTCCACCGGGGAGCTGTTTTTT.

This clone was detected only once. The same CDR3 also results from other DNA sequences found in this sample. The rearrangement joins TRBV5-1 to TRBJ1-1; no firm D call. The CDR3 is made up of 12 amino acids. The germline V gene has CDR1 SGHRS and CDR2 YFSETQ. Trimming took off 3 bases at V and 3 bases at J, with 6 bases between the two ends. CDR3 loop: CASSWGDTEAFF. The DNA for the CDR3 is TGCGCCAGCAGCTGGGGAGACACTGAAGCTTTCTTT.

The rearrangement joins TRBV7-2 to TRBJ1-6, with D maybe TRBD1 (6 bases). Germline loops: CDR1 SGHTA, CDR2 FQGNSA. CDR3 length equals 15 residues. Trimming took 5 bases from V and 9 from J, leaving 17 bases between them. In DNA, the CDR3 is TGTGCCAGCAGCACACGGACAGTCACTGGTTCACCCCTCCACTTT. Translated, it gives CASSTRTVTGSPLHF.

The chain employs TRBV15 and TRBJ1-1, with TRBD1 matching over 7 bases. The CDR3 extends over 14 amino acids. The J segment lost 2 bases and the V segment lost 6 bases, leaving 6 bases of the junction unmatched. Germline lookup yields CDR1 LNHNV and CDR2 YYDKDF (reference sequence). In nucleotides, the CDR3 is TGTGCCACCAGGGTGAACAGGGGAAACACTGAAGCTTTCTTT. This sequence encodes CATRVNRGNTEAFF.

A few counts support this clone. The rearrangement links TRBV21-1 to TRBJ2-2; the tabulated D call, TRBD1, remains unverified against the DNA. TRBV21-1 is shown as a pseudogene. The CDR3 is 14 amino acids. As DNA, the CDR3 is TGTGCCAGCACCGGCAAGTCAGGCACCGGGGAGCTGTTTTTT. Amino acid sequence: CASTGKSGTGELFF.

This clone was seen a few times. The chain joins TRBV27 to TRBJ1-5, with TRBD1 as a possible D gene (6 bases). Between the trimmed V and J ends, which lost 5 bases and 6 bases, there was a span of 14 bases. The CDR3 consists of 14 residues. CDR1 MNHEY and CDR2 SMNVEV come from the germline V gene (reference sequence). CDR3 nucleotides: TGTGCCAGCAGTACAGGGATACGGGGTCAGCCCCAGCATTTT. Protein sequence: CASSTGIRGQPQHF.

The chain employs TRBV5-1 and TRBJ2-7; TRBD1 matches at 9 bases. CDR3 length: 14 residues. Trimming at V came to 4 bases and at J to 4 bases, leaving 6 bases not matched to a gene. The germline V gene encodes CDR1 SGHRS and CDR2 YFSETQ. In nucleotides, the CDR3 is TGCGCCAGCAGCCACCGGGACAGGGTATACGAGCAGTACTTC. Amino acids: CASSHRDRVYEQYF.

The chain is built from TRBV2 and TRBJ1-3; D is undetermined. This CDR3 region has 16 residues. Germline CDR1 is SNHLY and CDR2 is FYNNEI. V was cut by 7 bases and J by 0 bases, with 16 bases left in between. This CDR3 reads CASTLYISFSGNTIYF. CDR3 DNA sequence: TGTGCCAGCACGTTGTACATCTCCTTCTCTGGAAACACCATATATTTT.